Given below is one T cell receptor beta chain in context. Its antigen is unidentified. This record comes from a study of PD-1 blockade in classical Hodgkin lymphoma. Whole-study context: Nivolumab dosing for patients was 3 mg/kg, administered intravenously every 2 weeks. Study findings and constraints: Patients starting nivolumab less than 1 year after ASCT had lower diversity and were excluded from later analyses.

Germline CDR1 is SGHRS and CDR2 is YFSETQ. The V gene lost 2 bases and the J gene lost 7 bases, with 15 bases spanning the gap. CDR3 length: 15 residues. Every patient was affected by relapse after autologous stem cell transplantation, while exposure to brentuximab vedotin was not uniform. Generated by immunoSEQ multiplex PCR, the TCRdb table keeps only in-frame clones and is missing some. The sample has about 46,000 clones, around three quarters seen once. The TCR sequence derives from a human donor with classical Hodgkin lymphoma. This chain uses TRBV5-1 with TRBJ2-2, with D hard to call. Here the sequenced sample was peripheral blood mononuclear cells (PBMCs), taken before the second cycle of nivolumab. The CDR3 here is CASSLSGRPGGELFF. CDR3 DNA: TGCGCCAGCAGCTTATCGGGCAGACCGGGCGGGGAGCTGTTTTTT.